This TCR beta chain was profiled in a study of T cell changes during pregnancy in multiple sclerosis. The assay was immunoSEQ multiplex PCR, and TCRdb's table has in-frame clones only and misses some. The sample holds roughly 100,000 clones, 91% seen once. The source was peripheral blood, collected after pregnancy. The sequence derives from a female donor in good health, enrolled as a control in a pregnancy study.

DNA of the CDR3: TGTGCCAGCAGCTTACTCCCCCTCGGGGGAGCGAACACTGAAGCTTTCTTT. Translating it yields CASSLLPLGGANTEAFF. The V and J genes are TRBV7-3 and TRBJ1-1; TRBD1 might be the D (5 bases). There are 17 residues in the CDR3. V lost 2 bases, J lost 1 base, and 17 bases lay in between. Germline V gives CDR1 SGHTA, CDR2 FQGTGA.